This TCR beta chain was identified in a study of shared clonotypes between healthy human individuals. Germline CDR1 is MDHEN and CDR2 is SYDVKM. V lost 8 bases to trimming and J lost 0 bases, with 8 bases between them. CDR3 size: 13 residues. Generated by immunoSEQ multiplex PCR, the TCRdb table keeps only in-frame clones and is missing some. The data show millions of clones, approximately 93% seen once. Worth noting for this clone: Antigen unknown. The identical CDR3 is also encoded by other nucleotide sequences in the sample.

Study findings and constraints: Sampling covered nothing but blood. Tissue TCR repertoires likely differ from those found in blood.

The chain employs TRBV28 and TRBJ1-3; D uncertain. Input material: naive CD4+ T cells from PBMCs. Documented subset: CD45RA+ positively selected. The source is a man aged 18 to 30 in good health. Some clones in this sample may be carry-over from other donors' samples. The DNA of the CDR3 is TGTGCCAGCCGACTCTACTCTGGAAACACCATATATTTT. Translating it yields CASRLYSGNTIYF.